Reported below is one T cell receptor beta chain. As yet, its antigen is unknown. 5'RACE primed at constant segments yielded TCR alpha and TCR beta cDNA libraries bearing sample barcodes and UMIs. MiXCR, applied by TCRdb to the 5' RACE reads, yields one record per CDR3 protein. Of roughly 600,000 distinct CDR3 sequences in the sample, roughly 18% are singletons; the top ten hold around 11%. The CDR3 length is 17 residues. Germline CDR1 and CDR2: LNHNV and YYDKDF (reference sequence). V lost 1 base and J lost 3, with 19 bases in between. This sample was taken from a study of T-cell memory formation after mild COVID-19. Points from the study as a whole: Shrinking CD4+ clones were chiefly CM and EM; CD8+ ones were chiefly EMRA. Day 15 to 85 contractors were CD4/CD8 balanced; later expanders leaned CD4+.

This rearrangement joins TRBV15 to TRBJ2-7, with D possibly being TRBD2 (5 bases). Sequences were obtained from PBMCs or a T cell subset sorted from them (not recorded which). The sequence came from an adult woman who had mild COVID-19 (a few samples of this study predate the infection). Cell type and time point are not known. As DNA, the CDR3 is TGTGCCACCAGCAGAGTTGGGTCTAGCTATCTAAACTACGAGCAGTACTTC. It codes for CATSRVGSSYLNYEQYF.